This is a list of T cell receptor beta chains from one sample in a study of CD4 T cells in relation to SARS-CoV-2 and coronaviruses. These receptors' antigens are unknown. The table came from immunoSEQ multiplex PCR; TCRdb's copy has only in-frame clones and leaves some out. The sample holds 28,000 or so clones, under 80% seen once. The sample comprised CD4+ T cells from PBMCs, cultured in vitro. These receptors were obtained from a human donor in good health. CDR3s include the opening cysteine and the closing phenylalanine or tryptophan. Fields, in order: J gene, clone size, V gene, D gene, CDR3 length, CDR3 protein, CDR3 DNA. D genes are given only for firm matches. Clone size, where shown, is once, few, many, or a class for clones that have expanded.

j_gene: TRBJ1-5
abundance: .
v_gene: TRBV4-3
d_gene: TRBD1
len: 15
CDR3aa: CASSQGQGGNQPQHF
CDR3nt: TGCGCCAGCAGCCAAGGACAGGGTGGTAATCAGCCCCAGCATTTT

j_gene: TRBJ2-7
abundance: once
v_gene: TRBV10-2
d_gene: .
len: 14
CDR3aa: CASSDVTGSYEQYF
CDR3nt: TGCGCCAGCAGTGATGTGACAGGCTCCTACGAGCAGTACTTC

j_gene: TRBJ1-4
abundance: .
v_gene: TRBV19
d_gene: TRBD1
len: 13
CDR3aa: CASSHRDREKLFF
CDR3nt: TGTGCCAGTAGTCACCGGGACAGAGAAAAACTGTTTTTT

j_gene: TRBJ1-1
abundance: .
v_gene: TRBV6-5
d_gene: .
len: 16
CDR3aa: CASSYQQASQYTEAFF
CDR3nt: TGTGCCAGCAGTTACCAGCAGGCGTCGCAGTACACTGAAGCTTTCTTT

j_gene: TRBJ1-3
abundance: few
v_gene: TRBV4-1
d_gene: .
len: 15
CDR3aa: CASSQVGGYGNTIYF
CDR3nt: TGCGCCAGCAGCCAAGTTGGGGGTTACGGAAACACCATATATTTT

j_gene: TRBJ1-2
abundance: .
v_gene: TRBV7-3
d_gene: .
len: 15
CDR3aa: CASSPTRTDRRGYTF
CDR3nt: TGTGCCAGCAGCCCGACGAGGACAGATCGGAGGGGCTACACCTTC

j_gene: TRBJ1-2
abundance: few
v_gene: TRBV5-1
d_gene: .
len: 12
CDR3aa: CASSHGVFGYTF
CDR3nt: TGCGCCAGCAGCCATGGGGTGTTCGGCTACACCTTC

j_gene: TRBJ2-5
abundance: .
v_gene: TRBV7-2
d_gene: TRBD2
len: 16
CDR3aa: CASSTSGVAGWETQYF
CDR3nt: TGTGCCAGCAGCACTAGTGGGGTAGCGGGGTGGGAGACCCAGTACTTC

j_gene: TRBJ2-2
abundance: .
v_gene: TRBV11-3
d_gene: .
len: 15
CDR3aa: CASSPGPGDTGELFF
CDR3nt: TGTGCCAGCAGCCCCGGACCGGGTGACACCGGGGAGCTGTTTTTT

j_gene: TRBJ1-1
abundance: .
v_gene: TRBV2
d_gene: .
len: 16
CDR3aa: CASSEARGAGNTEAFF
CDR3nt: TGTGCCAGCAGTGAAGCGAGGGGGGCTGGGAACACTGAAGCTTTCTTT

j_gene: TRBJ1-1
abundance: .
v_gene: TRBV18
d_gene: .
len: 15
CDR3aa: CASSPEGPGNTEAFF
CDR3nt: TGTGCCAGCTCCCCGGAAGGCCCAGGGAACACTGAAGCTTTCTTT

j_gene: TRBJ1-2
abundance: .
v_gene: TRBV7-9
d_gene: TRBD1
len: 16
CDR3aa: CASSLDVTGSNYGYTF
CDR3nt: TGTGCCAGCAGCTTAGATGTGACAGGGAGTAACTATGGCTACACCTTC

j_gene: TRBJ1-5
abundance: .
v_gene: TRBV3-1/TRBV3-2
d_gene: .
len: 16
CDR3aa: CASSQDGGAGNQPQHF
CDR3nt: TGTGCCAGCAGCCAAGATGGGGGCGCGGGTAATCAGCCCCAGCATTTT

j_gene: TRBJ1-1
abundance: .
v_gene: TRBV7-2
d_gene: TRBD1
len: 14
CDR3aa: CASSFQGEVTEAFF
CDR3nt: TGTGCCAGCAGCTTCCAGGGGGAGGTCACTGAAGCTTTCTTT

j_gene: TRBJ1-3
abundance: few
v_gene: TRBV7-9
d_gene: .
len: 14
CDR3aa: CASSLEGSGNTIYF
CDR3nt: TGTGCCAGCAGCTTAGAAGGGTCTGGAAACACCATATATTTT

j_gene: TRBJ2-3
abundance: .
v_gene: TRBV5-4
d_gene: .
len: 14
CDR3aa: CASSPNPSADTQYF
CDR3nt: TGTGCCAGCAGTCCTAACCCTAGCGCAGATACGCAGTATTTT

j_gene: TRBJ2-1
abundance: .
v_gene: TRBV18
d_gene: TRBD1
len: 17
CDR3aa: CASSPPRGQGLGNEQFF
CDR3nt: TGTGCCAGCTCACCACCGCGGGGACAGGGGCTCGGTAATGAGCAGTTCTTC

j_gene: TRBJ1-1
abundance: once
v_gene: TRBV4-2
d_gene: TRBD1
len: 16
CDR3aa: CASSQDETGRVAEAFF
CDR3nt: TGTGCCAGCAGCCAAGATGAGACAGGGAGGGTAGCTGAAGCTTTCTTT

j_gene: TRBJ2-2
abundance: .
v_gene: TRBV4-3
d_gene: .
len: 14
CDR3aa: CASSLGTAAGELFF
CDR3nt: TGCGCCAGCAGTCTTGGGACGGCAGCCGGGGAGCTGTTTTTT

j_gene: TRBJ2-7
abundance: once
v_gene: TRBV9
d_gene: .
len: 16
CDR3aa: CASSVEAASRPYEQYF
CDR3nt: TGTGCCAGCAGCGTAGAGGCGGCATCCCGTCCCTACGAGCAGTACTTC

j_gene: TRBJ1-6
abundance: .
v_gene: TRBV6-5
d_gene: .
len: 15
CDR3aa: CASRMGNRQNSPLHF
CDR3nt: TGTGCCAGCAGGATGGGGAACAGACAAAATTCACCCCTCCACTTT

j_gene: TRBJ2-2
abundance: .
v_gene: TRBV4-1
d_gene: TRBD1
len: 17
CDR3aa: CASSQDLGQVNTGELFF
CDR3nt: TGCGCCAGCAGCCAAGATCTGGGACAGGTGAACACCGGGGAGCTGTTTTTT

j_gene: TRBJ1-4
abundance: .
v_gene: TRBV10-2
d_gene: .
len: 12
CDR3aa: CASSAGPEKLFF
CDR3nt: TGCGCCAGCAGTGCTGGGCCCGAAAAACTGTTTTTT

j_gene: TRBJ1-4
abundance: .
v_gene: TRBV19
d_gene: TRBD1
len: 16
CDR3aa: CASSTGQGTGNEKLFF
CDR3nt: TGTGCCAGTAGTACAGGACAGGGCACCGGTAATGAAAAACTGTTTTTT